This is a list of T cell receptor beta chains from one sample in a study of breast tumors, draining lymph nodes, adjacent tissues. A single record per CDR3 protein comes from TCRdb applying MiXCR to the multiplex PCR reads. The sample has about 200,000 distinct CDR3 sequences, around 35% seen once. Sequencing used axillary lymph node tissue. Receptors were obtained from a female donor with breast cancer. Some clones in this sample may be carry-over from other donors' samples. The CDR3 runs from the conserved cysteine through the conserved F or W. The D gene is left open where the match is weak. Clone size, where shown, is once, few, many, or a class for clones that have expanded.

J gene	V gene	D gene	clone size	CDR3 protein	CDR3 DNA
TRBJ1-6	TRBV7-9	TRBD1	few	CASSSEDRVANSPLHF	TGTGCCAGCAGCTCTGAAGACAGGGTAGCAAATTCACCCCTCCACTTT
TRBJ1-2	TRBV6-5	NA	many	CASSNGQLYGYTF	TGTGCCAGCAGTAACGGACAGTTATATGGCTACACCTTC
TRBJ2-1	TRBV7-3	NA	NA	CASSFGQYNEQFF	TGTGCCAGCAGCTTTGGGCAATACAATGAGCAGTTCTTC
TRBJ2-7	TRBV19	TRBD2	NA	CASSTMRASGGEQYF	TGTGCCAGTAGTACCATGAGGGCTAGCGGAGGCGAGCAGTACTTC
TRBJ2-7	TRBV4-3	TRBD1	NA	CASSQDLTGDHEQYF	TGCGCCAGCAGCCAAGATCTGACAGGGGACCACGAGCAGTACTTC
TRBJ2-1	TRBV6-5	TRBD1	few	CASSEYRGGEQFF	TGTGCCAGCAGTGAATACAGGGGCGGGGAGCAGTTCTTC
TRBJ1-6	TRBV9	TRBD1	NA	CASSVRGDNSPLHF	TGTGCCAGCAGCGTCAGGGGGGATAATTCACCCCTCCACTTT
TRBJ2-3	TRBV5-6	NA	many	CASRIQGSVPDTQYF	TGTGCCAGCAGGATTCAGGGATCGGTCCCAGATACGCAGTATTTT
TRBJ2-1	TRBV5-1	TRBD2	many	CASSLSGGSSYNEQFF	TGCGCCAGCAGCTTAAGCGGGGGGAGCTCCTACAATGAGCAGTTCTTC
TRBJ2-3	TRBV27	NA	NA	CASRVFSTDTQYF	TGTGCCAGCAGGGTTTTCAGCACAGATACGCAGTATTTT
TRBJ1-6	TRBV5-1	NA	many	CASSSDSLSPLHF	TGCGCCAGCAGCTCGGACAGTCTCTCACCCCTCCACTTT
TRBJ2-7	TRBV5-1	NA	NA	CAGSLYSDSYEQYF	TGCGCCGGCAGCTTATATAGTGATTCCTACGAGCAGTACTTC
TRBJ2-5	TRBV12-5	NA	NA	CASGFVRVGGGTQYF	TGTGCTAGTGGTTTCGTACGGGTTGGTGGAGGGACCCAGTACTTC
TRBJ1-2	TRBV20-1	NA	many	CSARDPGGAEGYTF	TGCAGTGCTAGAGATCCGGGAGGGGCGGAAGGCTACACCTTC
TRBJ2-1	TRBV7-3	TRBD2	many	CASSLLAGGTNEQFF	TGTGCCAGCAGCCTTCTAGCGGGAGGGACCAATGAGCAGTTCTTC
TRBJ1-2	TRBV24-1	NA	NA	CATSGSPENYGYTF	TGTGCCACCAGTGGTAGTCCAGAAAACTATGGCTACACCTTC
TRBJ1-2	TRBV6-5	TRBD1	many	CASSRQGTLYGYTF	TGTGCCAGCAGTCGACAGGGCACCCTCTATGGCTACACCTTC
TRBJ1-4	TRBV6-1	NA	NA	CASSPRGAPVLFF	TGTGCCAGCAGCCCCCGGGGGGCCCCAGTACTGTTTTTT
TRBJ2-5	TRBV7-6	NA	NA	CASSFYICSAVAGGVETQYF	NA
TRBJ1-3	TRBV7-2	NA	many	CASSLVTVSGNTIYF	TGTGCCAGCAGCTTAGTGACGGTCTCTGGAAACACCATATATTTT
TRBJ1-1	TRBV4-3	NA	NA	CASSQDVRGTEAFF	TGCGCCAGCAGCCAAGATGTGCGGGGCACTGAAGCTTTCTTT
TRBJ1-1	TRBV19	TRBD1	NA	CASSIRAGTATNTEAFF	TGTGCCAGTAGTATCCGAGCCGGGACAGCGACAAACACTGAAGCTTTCTTT
TRBJ1-6	TRBV4-3	TRBD1	many	CASSLRTGGDSPLHF	TGCGCCAGCAGCCTGCGGACAGGGGGGGACTCACCCCTCCACTTT
TRBJ1-6	TRBV19	TRBD1	NA	CASSIGGQVESPLHF	TGTGCCAGTAGTATTGGTGGACAGGTTGAATCACCCCTCCACTTT
TRBJ2-5	TRBV20-1	TRBD2	NA	CSGRTSGVETQYF	TGCAGCGGGCGGACTAGCGGGGTAGAGACCCAGTACTTC
TRBJ1-4	TRBV29-1	NA	NA	CSEGGEKLFF	TGCAGCGAGGGGGGGGAAAAACTGTTTTTT
TRBJ2-7	TRBV18	NA	few	CASSRERYEQYF	TGTGCCAGCTCACGGGAACGCTACGAGCAGTACTTC
TRBJ1-2	TRBV18	NA	NA	CASSPPGEGGYTF	TGTGCCAGCTCACCACCAGGAGAGGGAGGCTACACCTTC
TRBJ1-3	TRBV12-5	NA	NA	CASGYRGGARGSGNTIYF	TGTGCTAGTGGTTATCGGGGGGGGGCCCGAGGTTCCGGAAACACCATATATTTT
TRBJ1-4	TRBV6-9	NA	many	CASNFHAREEKLFF	TGTGCCAGCAACTTTCATGCCCGGGAGGAAAAACTGTTTTTT
TRBJ1-4	TRBV7-2	NA	NA	CASDAWAGGPNEKLFF	TGTGCCAGCGATGCTTGGGCGGGGGGGCCGAATGAAAAACTGTTTTTT
TRBJ2-7	TRBV6-1	TRBD1	few	CASRDSTGEGTEQYF	TGTGCCAGCAGGGACTCGACAGGGGAAGGTACCGAGCAGTACTTC
TRBJ2-7	TRBV10-2	NA	NA	CAGSEGGGASYEQYF	TGCGCCGGCAGTGAAGGAGGGGGGGCCTCCTACGAGCAGTACTTC
TRBJ1-6	TRBV7-3	NA	NA	CASSLPPWGMASPLHF	TGTGCCAGCAGCCTTCCACCCTGGGGGATGGCTTCACCCCTCCACTTT
TRBJ1-2	TRBV6-5	NA	many	CASSPSVGRYYGYTF	TGTGCCAGCAGCCCGTCTGTGGGCCGCTACTATGGCTACACCTTC
TRBJ1-3	TRBV25-1	NA	many	CASSGDKAGRTYSGNTIYF	TGTGCCAGCAGTGGAGACAAAGCGGGACGTACGTACTCTGGAAACACCATATATTTT
TRBJ2-3	TRBV19	TRBD2	many	CASSSSRGGLSLRTDTQYF	TGTGCCAGTAGTAGTTCACGCGGGGGGCTATCACTACGCACAGATACGCAGTATTTT
TRBJ1-2	TRBV20-1	TRBD1	NA	CRLGTGDGYTF	TGCAGGCTTGGGACAGGGGATGGCTACACCTTC
TRBJ2-3	TRBV20-1	TRBD2	NA	CSAQPPRGDSDTQYF	TGCAGTGCCCAGCCCCCGCGGGGGGATTCAGATACGCAGTATTTT
TRBJ2-1	TRBV9	TRBD2	NA	CASSVGTSGGAGYNEQFF	TGTGCCAGCAGCGTAGGGACTAGCGGGGGGGCCGGGTACAATGAGCAGTTCTTC